Below are 23 T cell receptor beta chains sequenced from a single sample in a study of blood T cell repertoires in COVID-19. Measured with immunoSEQ multiplex PCR; TCRdb has only the in-frame clones, and not every one. This table holds 75,000 to 90,000 clones, about 80% found once. Material: peripheral blood. The receptors were sampled from a woman between 40 and 50 years old with active or convalescent COVID-19.

The chain carries TRBV6-5 and TRBJ1-1; 10 bases align to TRBD1. The CDR3 runs to 16 residues. V was pared by 2 bases and J by 1 base, with 4 bases of the junction left unmatched. CDR1 is MNHEY, CDR2 SVGAGI, per germline. CDR3 sequence reads: CASSYDRGRGNTEAFF. DNA for the CDR3: TGTGCCAGCAGTTACGACAGGGGGCGCGGGAACACTGAAGCTTTCTTT.

The chain carries TRBV10-2 and TRBJ2-4; 10 bases align to TRBD1. Trimming removed 4 bases from V and 16 bases from J; junction bases left unmatched: 7. This CDR3 has 12 residues. Germline CDR1 reads WSHSY; CDR2 reads SAAADI. The CDR3 region is CASSVGGTGVYF. The CDR3 region has the DNA TGCGCCAGCAGTGTGGGGGGGACAGGGGTCTACTTC.

This clone was seen a single time. The chain is built from TRBV7-9 and TRBJ2-5; D is perhaps TRBD2 (7 bases). Trimming left V 5 bases short and J 5 bases short, with 21 bases between. The CDR3 totals 16 residues. The V gene's germline CDR1 is SEHNR and CDR2 FQNEAQ (reference sequence). The chain's CDR3 is CASSLPGGPVEETQYF. CDR3 in DNA: TGTGCCAGCAGCCTCCCGGGGGGCCCGGTAGAGGAGACCCAGTACTTC.

The CDR3 bases are TGTGCCTGGAGTCTCGGGACAGGAGATCCTTTAACCTTC. Residues: CAWSLGTGDPLTF. V usage is TRBV30 and J usage is TRBJ1-2; 8 nucleotides match TRBD1. CDR3 length: 13 amino acids. V gave up 2 bases and J gave up 14 bases; unmatched junction bases: 13. Germline CDR1 is GTSNPN and CDR2 is SVGIG (reference sequence).

The chain couples TRBV5-1 to TRBJ1-2, with D perhaps TRBD1 (5 bases). Germline V CDR1 and CDR2: SGHRS, YFSETQ. V gave up 0 bases and J gave up 5 bases, with 11 bases separating them. The CDR3 covers 14 residues. The CDR3, as DNA: TGCGCCAGCAGCTTGGAGCGGGGGGATTATGGCTACACCTTC. This codes for CASSLERGDYGYTF.

The chain recombines TRBV11-3 with TRBJ2-7; tentative D call: TRBD2 (5 bases). V shed 5 bases and J shed 0 bases, with 17 bases lying between them. Germline CDR1 and CDR2: SGHNT and YENEEA. This CDR3 is built from 16 residues. CDR3 coding DNA: TGTGCCAGCAGCCCCGATTCCCAGCGGAGCTCCTACGAGCAGTACTTC. This sequence encodes CASSPDSQRSSYEQYF.

The J gene is TRBJ1-1, the V gene TRBV29-1; D is possibly TRBD1 (5 bases). Trimming took 1 base from V and 1 from J, leaving 13 bases between them. The CDR3 extends over 15 amino acids. Germline-derived CDR1 and CDR2 are SQVTM and ANQGSEA. CDR3 sequence: CSVEVDSASNTEAFF. The CDR3 region has the DNA TGCAGCGTTGAAGTTGACAGCGCCTCGAACACTGAAGCTTTCTTT. The variable domain in full, with the rest retrieved from reference TRBV29-1 and TRBJ1-1, is SAVISQKPSRDICQRGTSLTIQCQVDSQVTMMFWYRQQPGQSLTLIATANQGSEATYESGFVIDKFPISRPNLTFSTLTVSNMSPEDSSIYLCSVEVDSASNTEAFFGQGTRLTVV.

The rearrangement links TRBV9 to TRBJ2-1; 8 bases align to TRBD1. Germline CDR1 is SGDLS and CDR2 is YYNGEE. The length of the CDR3 is 15 residues. The trim removed 4 bases at V and 8 bases at J, leaving 11 bases unmatched. The CDR3 loop reads CASSPRQGMTDEQFF. For the CDR3, the DNA is TGTGCCAGCAGCCCCCGACAGGGGATGACGGATGAGCAGTTCTTC.

V is TRBV28 and J is TRBJ2-5; D may be TRBD2 (6 bases). CDR1 is MDHEN and CDR2 is SYDVKM in the germline V gene. The ends were cut back, 6 bases at V and 0 bases at J, with 23 bases in the middle. There are 18 residues in the CDR3. DNA of the CDR3: TGTGCCAGCAGCTCGCGCGATGCGGCTAGCGACTACCAAGAGACCCAGTACTTC. This translates into CASSSRDAASDYQETQYF.

The chain links TRBV7-3 to TRBJ1-2; 7 positions agree with TRBD1. V lost 2 bases to trimming and J lost 4 bases; unmatched junction nucleotides: 4. Germline lookup yields CDR1 SGHTA and CDR2 FQGTGA. CDR3 length: 14 residues. The CDR3 protein is CASSLGTGVYGYTF. The CDR3 coding sequence is TGTGCCAGCAGCTTAGGAACAGGGGTCTATGGCTACACCTTC.

The chain links TRBV28 to TRBJ2-4; D is ambiguous. V gave up 2 bases and J gave up 0 bases, with 8 bases separating them. Germline CDR1 and CDR2: MDHEN and SYDVKM. The CDR3 covers 15 residues. The CDR3 reads CASSLPLVAKNIQYF. The CDR3 region has the DNA TGTGCCAGCAGTTTACCGTTAGTAGCCAAAAACATTCAGTACTTC.

V and J are TRBV7-9 and TRBJ1-3; D call uncertain. The CDR3 totals 15 residues. Deletions cut 4 bases from V and 3 bases from J, with 13 bases between. CDR1 is SEHNR and CDR2 is FQNEAQ in the germline V gene (reference sequence). The CDR3 nucleotides read TGTGCCAGCAGCTCAGAATTAGCATTTGGAAACACCATATATTTT. Residues: CASSSELAFGNTIYF.

The V gene is TRBV7-9, the J gene TRBJ2-7, with TRBD1 matching over 9 bases. V lost 1 base, J lost 6 bases, and 7 bases stayed unmatched. CDR1 is SEHNR and CDR2 is FQNEAQ in the germline V gene (reference sequence). CDR3 length equals 15 residues. The CDR3 nucleotides read TGTGCCAGCAGCTTAGACGAGCGACAGGGGGGCGAGCAGTACTTC. It encodes CASSLDERQGGEQYF.

The chain joins TRBV25-1 to TRBJ1-5; D is ambiguous. Trimming left V 4 bases short and J 0 bases short, with 10 bases between. CDR3 length: 15 amino acids. Germline V gene lookup returns CDR1 MGHDK and CDR2 SYGVNS. The CDR3 sequence is CASSGAGYSNQPQHF. The CDR3 region has the DNA TGTGCCAGCAGTGGCGCAGGCTATAGCAATCAGCCCCAGCATTTT.

V usage is TRBV27 and J usage is TRBJ1-4; D call uncertain. CDR1 MNHEY and CDR2 SMNVEV come from the germline V gene (reference sequence). Trimming removed 0 bases from V and 4 bases from J, with 9 bases in between. This CDR3 is 15 amino acids long. CDR3 loop: CASSLSTALNEKLFF. CDR3 bases: TGTGCCAGCAGTTTATCCACAGCCCTTAATGAAAAACTGTTTTTT.

This chain links TRBV28 with TRBJ1-3, with D possibly TRBD1 on 5 matching bases. The V end was cut by 5 bases, the J end by 0 bases, with 8 bases between. From germline, CDR1 is MDHEN and CDR2 SYDVKM. The CDR3 length is 14 residues. The CDR3 protein is CASSLGHSGNTIYF. The CDR3 nucleotides are TGTGCCAGCAGTCTCGGACACTCTGGAAACACCATATATTTT. Supplemented by reference TRBV28 and TRBJ1-3, the full variable domain reads DVKVTQSSRYLVKRTGEKVFLECVQDMDHENMFWYRQDPGLGLRLIYFSYDVKMKEKGDIPEGYSVSREKKERFSLILESASTNQTSMYLCASSLGHSGNTIYFGEGSWLTVV.

The J gene is TRBJ2-7, the V gene TRBV28; D gene unclear. CDR3 length equals 12 residues. From germline, CDR1 is MDHEN and CDR2 SYDVKM. Trimming took 5 bases from V and 3 from J, leaving 8 bases between them. This CDR3 reads CASSGSGYEQYF. The CDR3 DNA follows: TGTGCCAGCAGTGGCTCAGGCTACGAGCAGTACTTC.

The rearrangement uses TRBV24-1 and TRBJ2-2; 11 bases agree with TRBD1. Per germline, CDR1 KGHDR and CDR2 SFDVKD. The CDR3 is 17 amino acids. J gave up 6 bases and V 4 bases, and 9 bases lay outside the gene matches. CDR3 protein: CATSDAGTGGVAGELFF. The CDR3 bases are TGTGCCACCAGTGACGCCGGGACAGGGGGGGTGGCCGGGGAGCTGTTTTTT.

The chain links TRBV5-6 to TRBJ1-2, with TRBD1 as a possible D gene (6 bases). Trimming removed 5 bases from V and 4 bases from J, with 18 bases in between. Per the germline V gene, CDR1 is SGHDT and CDR2 is YYEEEE. CDR3 length: 15 residues. The DNA for the CDR3 is TGTGCCAGCAGGCCGTTTTGGGGGCGCCCCTATGGCTACACCTTC. Encoded protein: CASRPFWGRPYGYTF.

The genes are TRBV9 and TRBJ1-3; no reliable D call. Between the trimmed V and J ends, which lost 2 bases and 4 bases, there was a span of 4 bases. The germline gives CDR1 SGDLS, CDR2 YYNGEE. The CDR3 contains 12 residues. The CDR3 DNA sequence: TGTGCCAGCAGCGTGTCAGGAAACACCATATATTTT. This sequence encodes CASSVSGNTIYF.

The chain is built from TRBV18 and TRBJ1-5, with unresolved D. The germline CDR1 and CDR2 sequences are KGHSH and LQKENI. V was pared by 4 bases and J by 4 bases, with 8 bases between. This CDR3 region has 13 residues. The CDR3 region is CASSLSGNQPQHF. The CDR3 DNA sequence: TGTGCCAGCTCACTCTCGGGGAATCAGCCCCAGCATTTT.

This chain joins TRBV12-3 or TRBV12-4 and TRBJ1-2, with 7 nucleotides matching TRBD1. Trimming cost V 5 bases and J 3 bases; bases outside gene matches: 3. There are 13 residues in the CDR3. The CDR3 coding sequence is TGTGCCAGCAGTCGACAGGGAGACTATGGCTACACCTTC. It translates to CASSRQGDYGYTF.

This clone is termed medium-sized. This chain links TRBV28 with TRBJ1-1, with 9 bases that match TRBD1. From germline, CDR1 is MDHEN and CDR2 SYDVKM. The V gene end was trimmed by 2 bases and the J gene end by 1 base; junction bases not matched to a gene: 8. The CDR3 contains 17 residues. The DNA for the CDR3 is TGTGCCAGCAGTTTAGGGTACGGGGACAGGGAGAACACTGAAGCTTTCTTT. This codes for CASSLGYGDRENTEAFF. Together with reference TRBV28 and TRBJ1-1, the CDR3 gives the full variable domain: DVKVTQSSRYLVKRTGEKVFLECVQDMDHENMFWYRQDPGLGLRLIYFSYDVKMKEKGDIPEGYSVSREKKERFSLILESASTNQTSMYLCASSLGYGDRENTEAFFGQGTRLTVV.